This TCR beta chain stems from a study of shared clonotypes between healthy human individuals. Profiling relied on immunoSEQ multiplex PCR, and the TCRdb table lists in-frame clones only, not all of them. The profile shows 600,000 to 750,000 clones, over 60% of them singletons. Germline V CDR1 and CDR2: LNHDA, SQIVND (reference sequence). V was clipped by 7 bases and J by 0 bases, with 16 bases between them. The CDR3 has 16 amino acids. The J gene is TRBJ1-5, the V gene TRBV19; D might be TRBD1 (5 bases). The sample was memory CD4+ T cells sorted from blood. Subset denoted: CD45RA-negative fraction. The clonotype originates from a woman in her 30s in good health. In nucleotides, the CDR3 is TGTGCCAGTAATACCTGGGGCAGAGGTAGCAATCAGCCCCAGCATTTT. It is translated as CASNTWGRGSNQPQHF. Together with reference TRBV19 and TRBJ1-5, the CDR3 gives the full variable domain: DGGITQSPKYLFRKEGQNVTLSCEQNLNHDAMYWYRQDPGQGLRLIYYSQIVNDFQKGDIAEGYSVSREKKESFPLTVTSAQKNPTAFYLCASNTWGRGSNQPQHFGDGTRLSIL.